This TCR beta chain was sequenced for a study of blood T cell repertoires in COVID-19. Study background: There were acute and convalescent COVID-19 samples, and they came from the United States, Italy and Spain.

The V end lost 3 bases, the J end lost 1 base, and 12 bases lay between the germline ends. CDR1 is LNHDA, CDR2 SQIVND, per germline (reference sequence). CDR3 length equals 15 residues. Using immunoSEQ multiplex PCR, the repertoire was profiled, and TCRdb retains in-frame clones only, with some absent. The sample shows around 160,000 clones, 80% to 90% of them seen only once. One Seattle source followed patients from active infection through their disease course. This clonotype was obtained from a woman aged 55-70 years with COVID-19, enrolled during active disease. The specimen was peripheral blood. This chain connects TRBV19 to TRBJ1-1, with a possible D match to TRBD1 (6 bases). The CDR3 sequence is CASSIQGKGNTEAFF. DNA of the CDR3: TGTGCCAGTAGTATTCAGGGGAAGGGGAACACTGAAGCTTTCTTT.